This T cell receptor (beta chain) was documented in a study of OX40 agonist ivuxolimab in advanced cancers. For the study at large: Prior therapy, whether anti-PD-1, anti-PD-L1 or anti-CTLA-4, was allowed, and roughly 40% had some. Study observations and caveats: Expanded clones were, on average, more numerous in CD8+ T cells than in CD4+.

Profiled with immunoSEQ multiplex PCR; TCRdb holds only in-frame clones, not every one. Here the sample spans under 95,000 clones, around 90% being singletons. Regarding this clone: Its target is not known.

Sequenced here: CD4+ or CD8+ T cells sorted from blood, sampled in a trial of the OX40 agonist ivuxolimab. This clonotype originated in an adult with an advanced solid tumor such as melanoma, head and neck, liver or kidney cancer.

CDR3 sequence reads: CASSLRRQRDREQFF. CDR3 nucleotides: TGTGCCAGCAGCTTAAGGCGCCAGCGGGACAGGGAGCAGTTCTTC. The chain employs TRBV7-2 and TRBJ2-1; D is possibly TRBD1 (8 bases). CDR1 is SGHTA, CDR2 FQGNSA, per germline. The CDR3 covers 15 residues. With 2 bases removed from V and 10 bases from J, the gap between germline ends came to 18 bases.